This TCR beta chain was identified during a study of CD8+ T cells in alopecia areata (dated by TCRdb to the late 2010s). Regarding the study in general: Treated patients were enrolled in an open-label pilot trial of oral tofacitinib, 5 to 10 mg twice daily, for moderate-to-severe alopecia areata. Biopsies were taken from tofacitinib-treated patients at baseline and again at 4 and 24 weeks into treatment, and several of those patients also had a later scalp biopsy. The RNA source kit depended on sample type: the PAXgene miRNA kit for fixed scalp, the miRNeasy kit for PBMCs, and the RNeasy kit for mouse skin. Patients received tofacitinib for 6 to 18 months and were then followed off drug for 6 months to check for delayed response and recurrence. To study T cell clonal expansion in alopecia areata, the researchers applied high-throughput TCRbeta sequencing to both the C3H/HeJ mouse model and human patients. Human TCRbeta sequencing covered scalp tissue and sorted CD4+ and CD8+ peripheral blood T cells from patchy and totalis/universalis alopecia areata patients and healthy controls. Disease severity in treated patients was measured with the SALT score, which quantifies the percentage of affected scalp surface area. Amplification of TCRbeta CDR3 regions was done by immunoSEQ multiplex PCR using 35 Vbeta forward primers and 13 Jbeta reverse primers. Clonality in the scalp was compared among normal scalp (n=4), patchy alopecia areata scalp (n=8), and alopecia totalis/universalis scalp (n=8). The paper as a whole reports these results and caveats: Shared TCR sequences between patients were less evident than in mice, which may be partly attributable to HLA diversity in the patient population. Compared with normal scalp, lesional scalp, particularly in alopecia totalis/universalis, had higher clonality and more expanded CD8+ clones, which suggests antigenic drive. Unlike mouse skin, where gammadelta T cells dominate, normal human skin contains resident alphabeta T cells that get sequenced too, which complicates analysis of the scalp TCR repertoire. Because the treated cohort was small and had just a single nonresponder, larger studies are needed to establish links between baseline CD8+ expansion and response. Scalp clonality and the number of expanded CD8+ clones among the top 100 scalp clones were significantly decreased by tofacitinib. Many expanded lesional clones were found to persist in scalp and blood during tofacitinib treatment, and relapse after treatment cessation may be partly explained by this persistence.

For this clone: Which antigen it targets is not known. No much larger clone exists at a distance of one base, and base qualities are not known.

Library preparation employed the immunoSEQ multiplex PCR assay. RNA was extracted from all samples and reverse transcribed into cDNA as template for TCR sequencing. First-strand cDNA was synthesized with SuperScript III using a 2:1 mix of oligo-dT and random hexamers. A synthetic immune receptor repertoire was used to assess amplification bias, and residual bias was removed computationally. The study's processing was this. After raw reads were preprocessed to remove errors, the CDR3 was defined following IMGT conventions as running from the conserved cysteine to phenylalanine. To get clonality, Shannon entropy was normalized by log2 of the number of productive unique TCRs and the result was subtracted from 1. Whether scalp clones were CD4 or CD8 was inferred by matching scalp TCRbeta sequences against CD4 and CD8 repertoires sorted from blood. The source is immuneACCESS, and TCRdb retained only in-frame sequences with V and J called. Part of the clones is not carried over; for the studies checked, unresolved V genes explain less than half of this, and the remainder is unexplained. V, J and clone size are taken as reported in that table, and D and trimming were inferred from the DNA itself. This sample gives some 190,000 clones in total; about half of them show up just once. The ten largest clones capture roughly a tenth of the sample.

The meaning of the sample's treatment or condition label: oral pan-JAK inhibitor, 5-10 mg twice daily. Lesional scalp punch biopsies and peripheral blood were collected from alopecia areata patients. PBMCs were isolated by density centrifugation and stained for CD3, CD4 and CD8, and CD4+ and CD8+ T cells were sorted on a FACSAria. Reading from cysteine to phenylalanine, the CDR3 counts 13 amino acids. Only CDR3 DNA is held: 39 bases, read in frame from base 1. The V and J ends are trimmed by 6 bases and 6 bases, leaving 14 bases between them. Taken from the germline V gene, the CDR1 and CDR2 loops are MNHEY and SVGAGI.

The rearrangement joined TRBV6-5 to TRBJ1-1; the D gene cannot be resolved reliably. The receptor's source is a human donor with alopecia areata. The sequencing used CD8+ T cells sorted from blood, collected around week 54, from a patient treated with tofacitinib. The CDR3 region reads CASRTPGWAEAFF. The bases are TGTGCCAGCAGAACCCCAGGATGGGCTGAAGCTTTCTTT.